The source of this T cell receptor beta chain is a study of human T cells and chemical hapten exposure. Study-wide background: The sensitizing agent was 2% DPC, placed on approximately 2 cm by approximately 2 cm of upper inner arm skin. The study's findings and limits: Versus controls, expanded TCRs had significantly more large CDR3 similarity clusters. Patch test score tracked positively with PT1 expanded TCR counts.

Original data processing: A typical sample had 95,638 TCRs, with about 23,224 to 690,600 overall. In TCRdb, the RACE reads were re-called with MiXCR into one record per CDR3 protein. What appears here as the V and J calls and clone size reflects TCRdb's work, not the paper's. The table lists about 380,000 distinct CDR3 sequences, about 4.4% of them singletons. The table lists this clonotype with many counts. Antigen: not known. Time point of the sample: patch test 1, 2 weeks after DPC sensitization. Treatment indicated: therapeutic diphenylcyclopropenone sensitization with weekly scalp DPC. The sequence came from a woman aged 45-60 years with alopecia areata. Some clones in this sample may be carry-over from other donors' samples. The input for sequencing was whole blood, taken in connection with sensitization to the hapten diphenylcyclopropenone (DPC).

The CDR3 nucleotides read TGTGCCAGCAGTCCACCACGGACAGGGGCCCGGGGGGAGACCCAGTACTTC. The encoded protein is CASSPPRTGARGETQYF. The chain joins TRBV12-3 or TRBV12-4 to TRBJ2-5; 9 nucleotides align to TRBD1. V lost 5 bases to trimming and J lost 5 bases; unmatched junction nucleotides: 15. The CDR3 sequence is 17 residues long.